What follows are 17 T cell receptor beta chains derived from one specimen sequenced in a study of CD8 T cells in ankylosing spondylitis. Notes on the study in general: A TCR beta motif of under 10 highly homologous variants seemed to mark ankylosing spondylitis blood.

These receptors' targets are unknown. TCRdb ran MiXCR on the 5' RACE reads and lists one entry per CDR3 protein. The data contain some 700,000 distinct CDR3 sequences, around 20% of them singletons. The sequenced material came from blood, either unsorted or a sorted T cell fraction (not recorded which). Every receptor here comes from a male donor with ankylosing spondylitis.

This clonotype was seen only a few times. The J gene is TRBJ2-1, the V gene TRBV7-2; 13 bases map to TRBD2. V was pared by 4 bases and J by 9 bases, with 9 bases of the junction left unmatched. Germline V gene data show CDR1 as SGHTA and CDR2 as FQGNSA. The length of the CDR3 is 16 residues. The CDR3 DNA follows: TGTGCCAGCAGCTCCGCCGGGACTAGCGGGAACGGTGAGCAGTTCTTC. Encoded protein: CASSSAGTSGNGEQFF.

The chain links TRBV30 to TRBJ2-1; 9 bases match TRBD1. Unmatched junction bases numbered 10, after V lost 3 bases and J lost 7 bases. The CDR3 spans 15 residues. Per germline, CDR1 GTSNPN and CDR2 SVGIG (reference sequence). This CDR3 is CAWRTGDRDLNEQFF. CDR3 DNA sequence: TGTGCCTGGAGGACCGGGGACAGGGATTTGAATGAGCAGTTCTTC.

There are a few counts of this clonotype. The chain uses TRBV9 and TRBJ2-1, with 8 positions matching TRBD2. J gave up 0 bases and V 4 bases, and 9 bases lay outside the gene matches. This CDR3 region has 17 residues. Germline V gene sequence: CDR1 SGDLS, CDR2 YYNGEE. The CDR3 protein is CASSPGSGASSYNEQFF. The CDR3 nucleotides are TGTGCCAGCAGCCCGGGTAGCGGGGCCAGCTCCTACAATGAGCAGTTCTTC.

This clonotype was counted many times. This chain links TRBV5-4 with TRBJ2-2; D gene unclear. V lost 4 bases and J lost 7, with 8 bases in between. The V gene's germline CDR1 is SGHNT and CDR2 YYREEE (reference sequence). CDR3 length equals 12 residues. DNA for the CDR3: TGTGCCAGCAGCCGGTTCGGCGGGGAGCTGTTTTTT. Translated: CASSRFGGELFF.

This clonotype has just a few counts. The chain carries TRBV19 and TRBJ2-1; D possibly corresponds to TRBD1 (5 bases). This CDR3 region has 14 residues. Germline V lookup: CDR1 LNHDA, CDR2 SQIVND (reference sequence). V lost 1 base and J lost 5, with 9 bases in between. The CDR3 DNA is TGTGCCAGTAGTATAGGAAGGGGCCACAATGAGCAGTTCTTC. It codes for CASSIGRGHNEQFF. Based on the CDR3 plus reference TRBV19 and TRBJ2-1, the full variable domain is DGGITQSPKYLFRKEGQNVTLSCEQNLNHDAMYWYRQDPGQGLRLIYYSQIVNDFQKGDIAEGYSVSREKKESFPLTVTSAQKNPTAFYLCASSIGRGHNEQFFGPGTRLTVL.

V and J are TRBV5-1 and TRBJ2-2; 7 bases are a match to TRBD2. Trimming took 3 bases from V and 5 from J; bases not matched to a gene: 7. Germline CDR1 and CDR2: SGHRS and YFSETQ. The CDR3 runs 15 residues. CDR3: CASSWPAGDTGELFF. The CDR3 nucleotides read TGCGCCAGCAGCTGGCCGGCGGGAGATACCGGGGAGCTGTTTTTT.

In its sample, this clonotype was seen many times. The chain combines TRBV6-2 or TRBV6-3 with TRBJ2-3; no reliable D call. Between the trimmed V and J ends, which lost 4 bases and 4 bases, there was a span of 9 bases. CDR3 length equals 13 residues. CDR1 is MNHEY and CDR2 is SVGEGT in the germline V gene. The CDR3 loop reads CASSSLTADTQYF. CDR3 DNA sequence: TGTGCCAGCAGTTCCCTAACAGCAGATACGCAGTATTTT.

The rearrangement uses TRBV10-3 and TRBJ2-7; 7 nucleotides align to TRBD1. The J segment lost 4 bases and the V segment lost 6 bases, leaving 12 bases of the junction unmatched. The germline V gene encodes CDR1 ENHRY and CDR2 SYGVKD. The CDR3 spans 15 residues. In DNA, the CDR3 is TGTGCCATCAGAGGGATGGGACAGCGCGGTTACGAGCAGTACTTC. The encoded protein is CAIRGMGQRGYEQYF.

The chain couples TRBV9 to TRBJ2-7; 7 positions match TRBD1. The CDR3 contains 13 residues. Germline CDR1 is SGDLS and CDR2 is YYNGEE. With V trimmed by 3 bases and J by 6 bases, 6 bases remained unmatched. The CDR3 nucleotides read TGTGCCAGCAGCGCTGACAGGGATCGCGAGCAGTACTTC. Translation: CASSADRDREQYF.

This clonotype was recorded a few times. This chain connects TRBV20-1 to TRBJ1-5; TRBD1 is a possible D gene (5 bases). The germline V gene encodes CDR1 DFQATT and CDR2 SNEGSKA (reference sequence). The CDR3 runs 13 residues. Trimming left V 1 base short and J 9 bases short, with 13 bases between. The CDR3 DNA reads TGCAGTGCTAGAGCCAACGGGGGTAGGCCCCAGCATTTT. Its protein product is CSARANGGRPQHF.

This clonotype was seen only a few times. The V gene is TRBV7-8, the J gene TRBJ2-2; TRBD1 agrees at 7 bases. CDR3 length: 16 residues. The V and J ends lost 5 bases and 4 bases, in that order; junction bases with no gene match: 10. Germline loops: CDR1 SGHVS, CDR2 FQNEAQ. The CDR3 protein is CASSLTGVLGTGELFF. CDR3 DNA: TGTGCCAGCAGCCTCACAGGGGTTTTAGGCACCGGGGAGCTGTTTTTT. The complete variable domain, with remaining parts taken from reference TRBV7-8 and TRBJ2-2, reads GAGVSQSPRYKVAKRGQDVALRCDPISGHVSLFWYQQALGQGPEFLTYFQNEAQLDKSGLPSDRFFAERPEGSVSTLKIQRTQQEDSAVYLCASSLTGVLGTGELFFGEGSRLTVL.

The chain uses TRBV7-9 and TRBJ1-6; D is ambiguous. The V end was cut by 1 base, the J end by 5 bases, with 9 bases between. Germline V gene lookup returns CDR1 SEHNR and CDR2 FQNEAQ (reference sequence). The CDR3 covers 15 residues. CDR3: CASSLGGNDNSPLHF. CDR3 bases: TGTGCCAGCAGCTTAGGAGGAAATGATAATTCACCCCTCCACTTT.

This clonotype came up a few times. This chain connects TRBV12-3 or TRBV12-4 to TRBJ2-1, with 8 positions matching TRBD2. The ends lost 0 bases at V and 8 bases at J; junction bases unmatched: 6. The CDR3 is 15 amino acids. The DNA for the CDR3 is TGTGCCAGCAGTTTAGCGCTGGACGGGGGGGATGAGCAGTTCTTC. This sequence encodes CASSLALDGGDEQFF.

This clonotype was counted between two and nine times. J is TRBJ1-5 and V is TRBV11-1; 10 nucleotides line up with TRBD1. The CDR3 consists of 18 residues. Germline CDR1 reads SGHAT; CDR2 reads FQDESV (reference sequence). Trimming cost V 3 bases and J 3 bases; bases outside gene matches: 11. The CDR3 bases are TGTGCCAGCAGCTTCGGACAGGGGGGAATATGGGACAATCAGCCCCAGCATTTT. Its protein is CASSFGQGGIWDNQPQHF.

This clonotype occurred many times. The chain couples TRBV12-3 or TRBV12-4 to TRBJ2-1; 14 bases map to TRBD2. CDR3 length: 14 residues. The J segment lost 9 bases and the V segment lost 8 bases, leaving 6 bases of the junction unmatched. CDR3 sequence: CASSGLAGVSEQFF. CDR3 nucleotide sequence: TGTGCCAGCTCGGGACTAGCGGGAGTGAGTGAGCAGTTCTTC.

The CDR3 region is CSVGQGWETQYF. In DNA, the CDR3 is TGCAGCGTGGGACAGGGGTGGGAGACCCAGTACTTC. The chain joins TRBV29-1 to TRBJ2-5; 10 nucleotides line up with TRBD1. The CDR3 is 12 residues long. V lost 6 bases and J lost 5; bases outside the gene matches: 3. Germline values: CDR1 SQVTM, CDR2 ANQGSEA. Complete variable domain (other parts from reference TRBV29-1 and TRBJ2-5): SAVISQKPSRDICQRGTSLTIQCQVDSQVTMMFWYRQQPGQSLTLIATANQGSEATYESGFVIDKFPISRPNLTFSTLTVSNMSPEDSSIYLCSVGQGWETQYFGPGTRLLVL.

The CDR3 reads CASSAGTGLTYEQYF. CDR3 nucleotides: TGTGCCAGCAGCGCGGGGACAGGGTTAACCTACGAGCAGTACTTC. V gene TRBV9 combines with J gene TRBJ2-7, with 9 bases lining up with TRBD1. The trim removed 3 bases at V and 2 bases at J, leaving 6 bases unmatched. Germline lookup yields CDR1 SGDLS and CDR2 YYNGEE. The CDR3 runs 15 residues.